The entry below describes one T cell receptor beta chain. This clonotype was counted at least ten times. What antigen it recognizes has not been identified. Per-base qualities were not stored, and no clone one base away is much larger. A patient counted as having stable Graves' hyperthyroidism if no progression to ophthalmopathy occurred over 18 months of follow-up. The hyperthyroidism patients were between 18 and 65 years old and newly diagnosed, with a disease duration of less than 2 months. Exclusion was applied to patients with uncontrolled infections, other autoimmune diseases, pregnancy or lactation. Diagnoses relied on clinical symptoms, serum thyroxine and TRAb, thyroid ultrasound and orbital computed tomography. PBMCs were separated from roughly 10 ml of fresh peripheral blood using Ficoll-Paque density gradient centrifugation. Trizol reagent was used to extract total RNA, and RNA quality was then checked on an Agilent 2100 Bioanalyzer.

This record belongs to a study of T cells in Graves' hyperthyroidism and ophthalmopathy (dated by TCRdb to the late 2010s). Broadly, across the study: Peripheral blood samples were taken at the time of initial diagnosis, prior to any treatment. The paper describes TCR Vbeta CDR3 sequencing of 135 peripheral blood samples, made up of 40 to 45 ophthalmopathy patients, some 76 hyperthyroidism patients and 17 progressor patients. For training and testing, the 80 to 100 patients in the discovery cohort were randomly divided in a 7:3 ratio. In addition, the study compared T-cell repertoires in thyroid tissue and in blood from about six Graves' hyperthyroidism patients. A discovery cohort of roughly 100 patients, 43 with Graves' ophthalmopathy and more than 55 with stable Graves' hyperthyroidism, was used to find distinguishing TCR V-J signatures. After sampling, hyperthyroidism patients received methimazole starting at 30 mg daily, and ophthalmopathy patients received high-dose intravenous methylprednisolone. An independent validation cohort of under 20 hyperthyroidism patients and about 15 patients who later progressed to ophthalmopathy tested prospective prediction of ophthalmopathy.

General study outcomes and caveats: No statistical method was used to fix the sample size in advance, and group allocation was not hidden from the investigators. In validation, the model predicted progression to ophthalmopathy with roughly 66% sensitivity and 72% to 85% specificity, a median of 6.5 months before onset. Blood samples also contained most of the expanded thyroid clonotypes (frequency above 0.001), which suggests that blood repertoires may reflect thyroid immune responses. A 13 V-J signature model separated ophthalmopathy from stable hyperthyroidism, with 87.88% sensitivity and around 84% specificity in cross-validation and 80%/75% in testing.

Amplification of TCR beta CDR3 regions was carried out from RNA transcripts. A first-round RT-PCR of the TCR CDR3 used the HTBI primer set with the Qiagen OneStep RT-PCR kit. Libraries were constructed in a second round of multiplex PCR, after which size selection and purification were carried out. Paired-end sequencing of the libraries was performed with 100 bp reads on an Illumina HiSeq2000. As for how the authors treated the data: Raw data were processed with SOAPnuke, discarding reads with adapters, uncalled bases, mean Phred below 15, or no exact constant-primer or identifier match. High-quality paired reads were merged using COPE v1.2.5, and each unique nucleotide sequence was defined as a clonotype. Clonotypes were aligned to IMGT TRBV, TRBD and TRBJ reference segments using MiTCR v1.1. Only V-J combinations with frequency above 0.0001, covering roughly 99% of repertoires, were analysed. The TCS score was defined as the ratio of F50 (clonal expansion) to E x V (chaos), calculated using BLOSUM62-based TCRdist between CDR3 peptides within each V-J. Welch's t-statistics and random forest reduced around 520 V-J features to about 12, which were used in a naive Bayes classifier (R e1071). TCRdb reworked the public reads: Q25 trimming with fastp, MiXCR clone assembly, productive beta chains retained. One record per CDR3 amino acid sequence lists the most common genes and DNA. In this record, the V and J calls reflect TCRdb's handling and not the investigators' own analysis. The sample table records a few hundred thousand distinct CDR3 sequences; around 14% of these occur just once. The ten largest clones represent about 7% of the sample.

V and J are trimmed by 6 bases and 5 bases, and the gene matches miss 10 bases of the junction. Including cysteine and phenylalanine, the CDR3 has 15 amino acids. Kept here is only the CDR3 DNA, which spans 45 bases and is read in frame from base 1. Based on the germline V gene, the CDR1 and CDR2 sequences are KGHSH and LQKENI. The rearrangement combines TRBV18 with TRBJ2-7, with TRBD1 matching 10 junction bases. Sequencing was performed on blood. This TCR came from a woman aged 25-40 years with Graves' hyperthyroidism. The base sequence is TGTGCCAGCTCTCCGCGCCGGGACAGGGGCCACGAGCAGTACTTC. This yields the protein CASSPRRDRGHEQYF.